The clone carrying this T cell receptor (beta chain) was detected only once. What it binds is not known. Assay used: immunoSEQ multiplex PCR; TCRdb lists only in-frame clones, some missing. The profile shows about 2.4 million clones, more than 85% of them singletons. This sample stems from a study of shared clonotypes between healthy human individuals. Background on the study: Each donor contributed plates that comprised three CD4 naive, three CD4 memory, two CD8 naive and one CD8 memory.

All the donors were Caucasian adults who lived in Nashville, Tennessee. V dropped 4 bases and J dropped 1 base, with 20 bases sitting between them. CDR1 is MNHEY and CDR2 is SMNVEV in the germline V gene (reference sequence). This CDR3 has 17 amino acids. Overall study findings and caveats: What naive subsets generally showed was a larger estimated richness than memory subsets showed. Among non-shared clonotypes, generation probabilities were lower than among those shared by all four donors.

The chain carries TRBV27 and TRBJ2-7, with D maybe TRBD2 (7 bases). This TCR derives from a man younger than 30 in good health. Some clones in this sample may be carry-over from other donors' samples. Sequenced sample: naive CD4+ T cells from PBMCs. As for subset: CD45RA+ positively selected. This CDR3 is CASSSPGGASSSYEQYF. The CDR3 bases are TGTGCCAGCAGTTCACCTGGGGGGGCTAGCAGTTCCTACGAGCAGTACTTC.